A selection of T cell receptor beta chains follows, all from one sample in a study of T cell repertoires in cytomegalovirus infection. One entry per CDR3 protein, called by TCRdb with MiXCR from the reads. This sample carries 900,000 to 950,000 distinct CDR3 sequences, approximately 30% of them seen once, and the ten largest clones take roughly 13%. No cognate antigen is known for these TCRs. The source material was cultured CD8+ T cells from PBMCs, sampled from culture after CMV antigen stimulation. These receptors were obtained from a human donor in good health (CMV status not recorded). Some clones in this sample may be carry-over from other donors' samples. CDR3s include the opening cysteine and the closing phenylalanine or tryptophan. The D gene is left open where the match is weak. The size field is filled for only some rows; it gives once, few, many or a size class.

j_gene | v_gene | abundance | d_gene | CDR3nt | CDR3aa
TRBJ1-4 | TRBV12-3/TRBV12-4 | many | - | TGTGCCAGCAGTTTTGCCAGGGGCGCAACTAATGAAAAACTGTTTTTT | CASSFARGATNEKLFF
TRBJ2-1 | TRBV7-3 | - | - | TGTGCCAGCAGCTTGACAGAGACAAATGAGCAGTTCTTC | CASSLTETNEQFF
TRBJ2-5 | TRBV7-8 | many | TRBD1 | TGTGCCAGCAGCCCTTGGACAGGCCTTCAAGAGACCCAGTACTTC | CASSPWTGLQETQYF
TRBJ1-1 | TRBV29-1 | few | - | TGCAGCGCCTCTCACCCATTGGGAGGAAACACTGAAGCTTTCTTT | CSASHPLGGNTEAFF
TRBJ1-1 | TRBV6-5 | - | TRBD1 | TGTGCCAGCAGTCCCGGACAGGGATGGTCGGGTGAAGCTTTCTTT | CASSPGQGWSGEAFF
TRBJ1-1 | TRBV19 | - | - | TGTGCCAGTAGTATGGGATCGAACACTGAAGCTTTCTTT | CASSMGSNTEAFF
TRBJ1-1 | TRBV27 | once | TRBD1 | TGTGCCAGCAGTGGGCGAGGGGGCTGGTCTGAAGCTTTCTTT | CASSGRGGWSEAFF
TRBJ1-3 | TRBV6-6 | - | TRBD1 | TGTGCCAGCAGTTACGGGATAGACAGGGAGAGCTCTGGAAACACCATATATTTT | CASSYGIDRESSGNTIYF
TRBJ2-1 | TRBV9 | - | TRBD2 | TGTGCCACCTCTAGCGGGGGGAACAATGAGCAGTTCTTC | CATSSGGNNEQFF
TRBJ2-7 | TRBV20-1 | few | TRBD2 | TGCAGTGCTAGAGTTAGCGGGGGCTCCTACGAGCAGTACTTC | CSARVSGGSYEQYF
TRBJ1-5 | TRBV4-1 | few | - | TGCGCCAGCAGCCGCTTGAAGGATAGCAATCAGCCCCAGCATTTT | CASSRLKDSNQPQHF
TRBJ2-2 | TRBV7-2 | many | - | TGTGCCAGCAGCTCCTTTCTCCCGGGACACTTGAACACCGGGGAGCTGTTTTTT | CASSSFLPGHLNTGELFF
TRBJ2-3 | TRBV6-5 | - | TRBD2 | TGTGCCAGCAGTTACTCGTCAAGCGGGGGATGGGATACGCAGTATTTT | CASSYSSSGGWDTQYF
TRBJ2-1 | TRBV27 | few | - | TGTGCCAGCAGGGTCAGTCAGGGCTCGAGAAATGAGCAGTTCTTC | CASRVSQGSRNEQFF
TRBJ2-1 | TRBV7-6 | - | TRBD2 | TGTGCCAGCAGCAACGGGGGGGGAAGGTACAATGAGCAGTTCTTC | CASSNGGGRYNEQFF
TRBJ1-1 | TRBV4-1 | few | - | TGCGCCAGCAGCCAAGACGTGGGGGACACTGAAGCTTTCTTT | CASSQDVGDTEAFF
TRBJ2-1 | TRBV6-1 | - | - | TGTGCCGGCAGTGAGGTACAAAATACCTACAATGAGCAGTTCTTC | CAGSEVQNTYNEQFF
TRBJ2-3 | TRBV5-4 | - | - | TGTGCCAGCAGCTGGGGGGCCACAGCTCCGTCGCGAAAAGCAGATACGCAGTATTTT | CASSWGATAPSRKADTQYF
TRBJ1-4 | TRBV27 | - | - | TGTGCCAGCAGTTTTTGGGCCTTACGGACTAATGAAAAACTGTTTTTT | CASSFWALRTNEKLFF
TRBJ1-3 | TRBV4-1 | few | - | TGCGCCAGCAGCACCCGACAGTTCTCTGGAAACACCATATATTTT | CASSTRQFSGNTIYF
TRBJ2-3 | TRBV7-6 | few | TRBD2 | TGTGCCAGCAGCTCGGTCAAGGGACTAGCGGGGGGCAATCTGTCAGATACGCAGTATTTT | CASSSVKGLAGGNLSDTQYF
TRBJ2-3 | TRBV7-6 | many | - | TGTGCCAGCAGCTTAGGAGGGATTCCCAGCACAGATACGCAGTATTTT | CASSLGGIPSTDTQYF
TRBJ2-5 | TRBV4-1 | - | TRBD2 | TGCGCCAGCAGCCGAATTGGACTAGCGGGGGATCGGGAGACCCAGTACTTC | CASSRIGLAGDRETQYF
TRBJ2-2 | TRBV7-8 | few | - | TGTGCCAGCAGCCTAAGAGAAACGTCTCTAGAGCTGTTTTTT | CASSLRETSLELFF
TRBJ2-3 | TRBV9 | few | - | TGTGCCAGCAGCGAACACGAAGATACGCAGTATTTT | CASSEHEDTQYF
TRBJ1-2 | TRBV6-2/TRBV6-3 | few | - | TGTGCCAGCAGTTACTCCTTTCGCTTATATGGCTACACCTTC | CASSYSFRLYGYTF
TRBJ1-2 | TRBV19 | - | - | TGTGCCAGTTCCTCCGCGGGCCCAAACTATGGCTACACCTTC | CASSSAGPNYGYTF
TRBJ1-1 | TRBV25-1 | many | TRBD1 | TGTGCCAGCAGTGATTGGGACAGAGAGAACACTGAAGCTTTCTTT | CASSDWDRENTEAFF
TRBJ2-1 | TRBV19 | few | - | TGTGCCAGTAGTACCGGAGCCGGCAATGAGCAGTTCTTC | CASSTGAGNEQFF
TRBJ1-4 | TRBV4-2 | - | - | TGTGCCAGCAGCCACTCCACGGGGGTAACTAATGAAAAACTGTTTTTT | CASSHSTGVTNEKLFF
TRBJ2-3 | TRBV7-9 | few | TRBD2 | TGTGCCAGCAGCTTTTCTACTAGCGGCCCCAAGACAGATACGCAGTATTTT | CASSFSTSGPKTDTQYF
TRBJ2-5 | TRBV20-1 | - | TRBD2 | TGCAGTGCTCATGAGCGGGAAATGGACGAGACCCAGTACTTC | CSAHEREMDETQYF
TRBJ1-1 | TRBV10-3 | few | - | TGTGCCATCAGATCCATGAACACTGAAGCTTTCTTT | CAIRSMNTEAFF
TRBJ1-5 | TRBV4-3 | few | TRBD1 | TGCGCCAGCAGCCAGGACAGGGGGCTTCGTCAGCCCCAGCATTTT | CASSQDRGLRQPQHF
TRBJ2-3 | TRBV28 | - | TRBD1 | TGTGCCAGCAGTCCTCGAACAGGGGAAGCCGCAGATACGCAGTATTTT | CASSPRTGEAADTQYF
TRBJ1-1 | TRBV13 | few | - | TGTGCCAGCCGGCATTCGAACACTGAAGCTTTCTTT | CASRHSNTEAFF
TRBJ2-1 | TRBV27 | - | TRBD1 | TGTGCCAGCAGTTTCCCGGACAGGGGCAATGAGCAGTTCTTC | CASSFPDRGNEQFF
TRBJ2-3 | TRBV27 | - | TRBD2 | TGTGCCAGCAGTTCCGGGACTAGCGGGGGGGCATGGATAGATACGCAGTATTTT | CASSSGTSGGAWIDTQYF
TRBJ2-2 | TRBV19 | many | - | TGTGCCAGTAGTATAATACTAGCTTCCGGGGAGCTGTTTTTT | CASSIILASGELFF
TRBJ2-7 | TRBV7-6 | - | TRBD2 | TGTGCCAGCAGCTTAGCAAAGCGGGGCCACTCCTACGAGCAGTACTTC | CASSLAKRGHSYEQYF
TRBJ1-4 | TRBV7-6 | - | TRBD1 | TGTGCCAGCAGCCCGAGACAGGGCTGGGAAAAACTGTTTTTT | CASSPRQGWEKLFF
TRBJ2-1 | TRBV10-3 | few | TRBD2 | TGTGCCATCAGGGACAACCGAGGAGCGGGGGTCACGGAGCAGTTCTTC | CAIRDNRGAGVTEQFF
TRBJ2-5 | TRBV6-5 | few | - | TGTGCCAGCAGTTACTCGATGGGTGGGGAAAAGACCCAGTACTTC | CASSYSMGGEKTQYF
TRBJ2-1 | TRBV20-1 | - | - | TGCAGTGCTAGAGATCCAGGCGACGAAAGCTCCTACAATGAGCAGTTCTTC | CSARDPGDESSYNEQFF
TRBJ2-7 | TRBV2 | - | TRBD1 | TGTGCCAGCAGGGCCGGGACAGCTTACGAGCAGTACTTC | CASRAGTAYEQYF